Presented here are 25 T cell receptor beta chains from one specimen sequenced in a study of early T cells in non-severe SARS-CoV-2 infection. TCRdb analysed the 5' RACE reads with MiXCR anew, one entry per CDR3 protein. The table shows tens of thousands of distinct CDR3 sequences, with under 15% occurring only once. The sample was whole blood. These receptors were taken from an adult who was a healthcare worker with PCR-confirmed SARS-CoV-2 infection or an uninfected control (not recorded which).

The genes are TRBV7-9 and TRBJ1-3; the D is unclear. V was clipped by 2 bases and J by 6 bases, with 11 bases between them. In germline, CDR1 is SEHNR, CDR2 FQNEAQ (reference sequence). CDR3 length: 14 residues. The CDR3 here is CASSLQTRTNTIYF. In DNA, the CDR3 is TGTGCCAGCAGCTTACAAACCCGAACAAACACCATATATTTT.

At least ten counts were recorded for this clonotype. The CDR3 bases are TGCGCCAGCAGCAAAGGACAGGGGGCCACTGAAGCTTTCTTT. It codes for CASSKGQGATEAFF. J is TRBJ1-1 and V is TRBV5-1, with 11 nucleotides matching TRBD1. The ends lost 4 bases at V and 4 bases at J; junction bases unmatched: 3. CDR1 and CDR2 from the germline V gene are SGHRS and YFSETQ. The CDR3 loop spans 14 amino acids.

V usage is TRBV6-5 and J usage is TRBJ1-1; TRBD1 matches 9 bases. Germline V gives CDR1 MNHEY, CDR2 SVGAGI. Trimming removed 11 bases from V and 7 bases from J; junction bases left unmatched: 8. The CDR3 contains 12 residues. CDR3 bases: TGTGCCTCCAAGACAGGGGGAATTGAAGCTTTCTTT. Protein product: CASKTGGIEAFF.

Ten or more counts support this clonotype. The V gene is TRBV6-6, the J gene TRBJ1-5; D is unresolved. CDR1 and CDR2 (germline): MNHNY, SVGAGI (reference sequence). Trimming left V 5 bases short and J 1 base short, with 12 bases between. The CDR3 is made up of 15 amino acids. The CDR3 reads CASSHPSPSNQPQHF. CDR3 sequence (DNA): TGTGCCAGCAGTCACCCATCGCCGAGCAATCAGCCCCAGCATTTT.

This clonotype was seen ten or more times. The J gene is TRBJ2-3, the V gene TRBV6-6; 7 bases agree with TRBD2. The CDR3 is made up of 15 amino acids. Germline values: CDR1 MNHNY, CDR2 SVGAGI (reference sequence). V trimming: 5 bases; J trimming: 1 base; junction bases outside the gene matches: 6. The CDR3 coding sequence is TGTGCCAGCAGTCAACTAGCGTTTGGCACAGATACGCAGTATTTT. Translating gives CASSQLAFGTDTQYF.

The table lists this clonotype with many counts. This sequence joins TRBV30 and TRBJ2-4, with 8 bases lining up with TRBD1. This CDR3 region has 14 residues. Germline V gene data show CDR1 as GTSNPN and CDR2 as SVGIG (reference sequence). Germline trimming cut 1 base from V and 2 bases from J; bases unmatched to any gene: 1. CDR3 loop: CAWSGQGSKNIQYF. CDR3 DNA: TGTGCCTGGAGTGGACAGGGGTCCAAAAACATTCAGTACTTC.

The J gene is TRBJ2-5, the V gene TRBV3-1; 8 bases agree with TRBD1. Germline-derived CDR1 and CDR2 are LGHDT and YNNKEL (reference sequence). The V segment lost 1 base and the J segment 4 bases; nucleotides outside the gene matches: 5. The CDR3 has 15 amino acids. The chain's CDR3 is CASSQVTGGGETQYF. The CDR3 bases are TGTGCCAGCAGCCAAGTTACAGGGGGTGGAGAGACCCAGTACTTC.

The sample holds many counts of this clonotype. The chain links TRBV12-3 or TRBV12-4 to TRBJ1-2; no clear D gene. The CDR3 has 14 residues. V lost 1 base and J 7 bases, leaving 13 bases between the germline ends. This CDR3 reads CASSLVVGTRGYTF. The CDR3, as DNA: TGTGCCAGCAGTTTAGTTGTAGGCACCCGTGGCTACACCTTC.

The CDR3, as DNA: TGCGCCAGCACCCCGATAGGGGGCCACAATGAGCAGTTCTTC. Its protein product is CASTPIGGHNEQFF. The rearrangement uses TRBV5-1 and TRBJ2-1; 7 bases fit TRBD1. Germline lookup yields CDR1 SGHRS and CDR2 YFSETQ. V shed 6 bases and J 5 bases; nucleotides not matched to a gene: 8. This CDR3 region has 14 residues.

This clonotype was counted ten times or more. V gene TRBV6-2 or TRBV6-3 combines with J gene TRBJ2-3; 8 bases line up with TRBD2. The CDR3 totals 14 residues. The V segment lost 6 bases and the J segment 2 bases; nucleotides outside the gene matches: 4. From germline, CDR1 is MNHEY and CDR2 SVGEGT. The CDR3, as DNA: TGTGCCAGCAGCTTAGCGGGGAACACAGATACGCAGTATTTT. Translated, it gives CASSLAGNTDTQYF.

This clonotype was found many times. J is TRBJ2-3 and V is TRBV6-5, with D possibly being TRBD1 (6 bases). Germline CDR1 and CDR2: MNHEY and SVGAGI. The CDR3 is made up of 15 amino acids. V lost 3 bases and J lost 5, with 15 bases in between. In nucleotides, the CDR3 is TGTGCCAGCAGTTATTCCAGGGGTGTGGAAGATACGCAGTATTTT. Amino acid sequence: CASSYSRGVEDTQYF.

In this sample, this clonotype turned up a few times. The V and J genes are TRBV4-1 and TRBJ1-2, with D maybe TRBD1 (6 bases). From germline, CDR1 is MGHRA and CDR2 YSYEKL. V was shortened by 0 bases and J by 3 bases, with 14 bases between the two germline ends. The CDR3 totals 16 residues. The chain's CDR3 is CASSQEAGAKDYGYTF. The CDR3, as DNA: TGCGCCAGCAGCCAAGAGGCAGGGGCGAAGGACTATGGCTACACCTTC.

The chain couples TRBV7-2 to TRBJ1-5; TRBD1 matches 7 bases. The CDR3 runs 17 residues. From germline, CDR1 is SGHTA and CDR2 FQGNSA. V was pared by 1 base and J by 1 base, with 7 bases of the junction left unmatched. CDR3 region: CASSLGQGFGSNQPQHF. The CDR3 DNA sequence: TGTGCCAGCAGCTTAGGACAGGGATTCGGCAGCAATCAGCCCCAGCATTTT.

This clonotype came up a few times. The chain links TRBV6-2 or TRBV6-3 to TRBJ2-2, with 11 bases lining up with TRBD2. The CDR3 spans 15 residues. J lost 4 bases, V lost 2 bases, and 0 bases had no gene match. Germline V gene lookup returns CDR1 MNHEY and CDR2 SVGEGT. The CDR3 loop reads CASSYLAGGTGELFF. The CDR3 DNA reads TGTGCCAGCAGTTACCTAGCGGGGGGCACCGGGGAGCTGTTTTTT.

Ten or more counts support this clonotype. This chain links TRBV27 with TRBJ2-4, with D tentatively TRBD1 or TRBD2 (6 bases each). Germline V gives CDR1 MNHEY, CDR2 SMNVEV (reference sequence). V was pared by 6 bases and J by 1 base, with 13 bases between. CDR3 size: 15 residues. CDR3 sequence reads: CASRPGEVAKNIQYF. The CDR3 DNA follows: TGTGCCAGCAGGCCAGGGGAGGTGGCCAAAAACATTCAGTACTTC.

This clonotype was observed many times. V usage is TRBV28 and J usage is TRBJ1-3; D possibly corresponds to TRBD1 (5 bases). The V end lost 4 bases, the J end lost 6 bases, and 13 bases lay between the germline ends. Germline V lookup: CDR1 MDHEN, CDR2 SYDVKM. The CDR3 covers 14 residues. In DNA, the CDR3 is TGTGCCAGCAGTTGGACCGCGACAGTAAACACCATATATTTT. Translation: CASSWTATVNTIYF.

Notes on this clonotype: A junction boundary mismatches the germline segment, possibly from a read error. The chain carries TRBV5-1 and TRBJ2-7, with 9 bases fitting TRBD1. This CDR3 comprises 13 residues. CDR1 is SGHRS, CDR2 YFSETQ, per germline. CDR3 coding DNA: TGCGCCTGCAGGGCAGGACAGGGGAACGAGCAGTACTTC. This encodes CACRAGQGNEQYF.

In regard to this clonotype: Being one base from a much bigger clone, this may be a read error. The chain recombines TRBV7-3 with TRBJ2-2, with no clear D. CDR1 is SGHTA, CDR2 FQGTGA, per germline. Trimming took 7 bases from V and 6 from J, leaving 15 bases between them. This CDR3 contains 14 residues. CDR3: CASNPNMFAGELFF. CDR3 nucleotide sequence: TGTGCCAGCAACCCAAACATGTTCGCCGGGGAGCTGTTTTTT.

V and J are TRBV5-1 and TRBJ2-7, with 7 bases matching TRBD1. This CDR3 region has 15 residues. Per germline, CDR1 SGHRS and CDR2 YFSETQ. V lost 0 bases, J lost 6 bases, and 9 bases stayed unmatched. The CDR3 DNA follows: TGCGCCAGCAGCTTGGCCGGGGACAGAAGAGCCGAGCAGTACTTC. Translating it yields CASSLAGDRRAEQYF.

In its sample, this clonotype was seen many times. V is TRBV6-6 and J is TRBJ1-5; maybe TRBD1 (5 bases). The length of the CDR3 is 15 residues. V lost 4 bases, J lost 1 base, and 11 bases lay in between. Germline V gene lookup returns CDR1 MNHNY and CDR2 SVGAGI (reference sequence). Written as DNA, the CDR3 is TGTGCCAGCAGTTTGCTGGGGCAGAGCAATCAGCCCCAGCATTTT. Translated: CASSLLGQSNQPQHF.

This clonotype has a count of ten or more. The chain employs TRBV12-3 or TRBV12-4 and TRBJ1-6; weak D call: TRBD1 (5 bases). V was pared by 6 bases and J by 11 bases, with 11 bases between. The CDR3 totals 12 residues. The CDR3 nucleotides read TGTGCCAGCAGCTCAGTGGGGGCACCCCTCCACTTT. Amino acids: CASSSVGAPLHF.

This clonotype was found many times. V usage is TRBV7-6 and J usage is TRBJ2-1; no firm D call. V lost 3 bases, J lost 4 bases, and 4 bases lay in between. Germline V lookup: CDR1 SGHVS, CDR2 FNYEAQ. The CDR3 has 12 amino acids. CDR3 DNA sequence: TGTGCCAGCAGCTTCCAGTACAATGAGCAGTTCTTC. Protein: CASSFQYNEQFF.

This clonotype was recorded many times. The chain couples TRBV5-5 to TRBJ1-2; D unresolved. There are 12 residues in the CDR3. Germline CDR1 and CDR2: SGHKS and YYEKEE (reference sequence). The ends were cut back, 3 bases at V and 8 bases at J, with 11 bases in the middle. CDR3 bases: TGTGCCAGCAGCTCAGGACCGGCAGGCTACACCTTC. This codes for CASSSGPAGYTF. The variable domain in full, completed from reference TRBV5-5 and TRBJ1-2, reads DAGVTQSPTHLIKTRGQQVTLRCSPISGHKSVSWYQQVLGQGPQFIFQYYEKEERGRGNFPDRFSARQFPNYSSELNVNALLLGDSALYLCASSSGPAGYTFGSGTRLTVV.

This clonotype ranks as medium-sized. The rearrangement joins TRBV10-1 to TRBJ2-1; D is tentatively TRBD1 or TRBD2 (5 bases each). V lost 6 bases and J lost 9, with 15 bases in between. CDR3 length: 13 residues. Per the germline V gene, CDR1 is WNHNN and CDR2 is SYGVQD (reference sequence). The CDR3 loop reads CASSQRSGTEQFF. CDR3 sequence (DNA): TGCGCCAGCAGCCAAAGATCGGGGACTGAGCAGTTCTTC.

CDR3: CASSQDPTGVGNEQFF. CDR3 bases: TGCGCCAGCAGCCAAGACCCCACAGGGGTTGGCAATGAGCAGTTCTTC. The chain has TRBV4-1 and TRBJ2-1; 7 nucleotides align to TRBD1. The CDR3 extends over 16 amino acids. V was clipped by 0 bases and J by 6 bases; unmatched bases: 8. From germline, CDR1 is MGHRA and CDR2 YSYEKL.